This T cell receptor (beta chain) was sequenced in a study of CD8 T cells in Susac syndrome. Random hexamers were used to reverse transcribe an amount of about 0.45 to 1 ug RNA. TCRdb re-called the immunoSEQ multiplex PCR reads with MiXCR, one entry per CDR3 protein. The sample has around 130,000 distinct CDR3 sequences, around 95% seen once. The sample consisted of CD4+ T cells from PBMCs. The clonotype comes from a human donor in good health.

The CDR3 spells CASSFQGVNTEAFF. Here the CDR3 DNA reads TGTGCCAGCAGTTTTCAGGGGGTGAACACTGAAGCTTTCTTT. This chain joins TRBV7-9 and TRBJ1-1, with 7 nucleotides matching TRBD1. Germline-derived CDR1 and CDR2 are SEHNR and FQNEAQ (reference sequence). J gave up 0 bases and V 6 bases, and 4 bases lay outside the gene matches. CDR3 length: 14 amino acids.